The T cell receptor (beta chain) described here comes from a study of memory CD4+ T cells and cytomegalovirus serostatus. Study at large: This sample comes from healthy Belgian adults, 9 CMV seropositive, 24 seronegative.

In this sample, this clone turned up a few times. Single viable CD3+CD4+CD8-CD45RO+ cells were sorted as the memory CD4+ T cells. As originally analysed: After removing out-of-frame reads, 2,204,828 distinct TCRbeta sequences remained. Libraries were prepared by immunoSEQ multiplex PCR; TCRdb keeps only in-frame clonotypes and omits some of them. V and J calls and clone size are copied from that table; D and trimming were computed from the DNA. This sample has approximately 74,000 clones; 70% to 80% occur once, and the top ten carry about 4.7%. This receptor was taken from an adult in good health and CMV-seropositive. Sequencing used memory CD4+ T cells from blood.

CDR3 in DNA: TGTGCCACCAGCCCGCCGGGACTAGCGGGGACCTCTGGGGCCAACGTCCTGACTTTC. This sequence encodes CATSPPGLAGTSGANVLTF. The rearrangement links TRBV15 to TRBJ2-6, with TRBD2 matching 13 bases. CDR1 is LNHNV and CDR2 is YYDKDF in the germline V gene (reference sequence). This CDR3 has 19 amino acids. Trimming removed 5 bases from V and 0 bases from J; junction bases left unmatched: 7.